This T cell receptor beta chain was found in a study of CD8+CD57+ T cells in acquired aplastic anemia (dated by TCRdb to the late 2010s). Background for the entire study: Extracted DNA from sorted CD4+ and CD8+ cells averaged around 3.2 ug, ranging from roughly 0.17 to 27.4 ug. A CD8+CD57+ expansion meant a frequency higher than the mean frequency seen in healthy subjects. Paper-wide results and their limitations: Roughly 30 CD8+ CDR3 sequences were found to be shared between patients and controls, but these sequences appeared to be highly expressed in patients and within the immunodominant clones of the patients. No significant difference in CD8+ Simpson's diversity was found between patients and healthy controls (P=0.060).

Profiling of TCR beta VDJ combinations and CDR3 sequences used genomic DNA as the template. TCR repertoire sequencing was run on an Illumina HiSeq 2000. The paper's processing steps were these. Repertoire assessment relied on Simpson's diversity index, CDR3 size and DJ length profiles, and TRBV/TRBJ rearrangement plots. The immunodominant clone was defined as the most abundant DNA sequence in deep sequencing data. CDR3 amino acid sequences were screened for sharing across subjects and were compared with published repertoires and the VDJdb database. Clones were called with MiXCR by TCRdb after fastp trimmed the public reads at Q25, and only in-frame beta chains were retained. Each entry is one CDR3 protein sequence, shown with its most common DNA and genes. The V and J calls and clone size are TCRdb's, not the authors'. Counted in this sample were about 120,000 distinct CDR3 sequences; 55% to 60% of them appeared once. The top ten clones comprise around 27% of the sample.

A word on this clonotype: The target of this receptor is not known. No base-level quality is on record; no much larger clone is a single base apart.

The patients picked for sequencing were ones in whom flow cytometry had shown an expansion of CD8+CD57+ cells. Every patient had severe acquired aplastic anemia, diagnosed using the International Study of Aplastic Anemia and Agranulocytosis and Camitta criteria. No therapy had been received by the patients at the time of blood sampling. In the study, sorted CD4+ and CD8+ blood T cells from patients with severe aplastic anemia and from healthy subjects underwent deep sequencing of TCR repertoires. Patients were enrolled under clinicaltrials.gov protocols 00001620, 01623167, 00001397, 00071045, 00081523 and 00961064 in the USA. Ficoll-Paque density gradient centrifugation was used to isolate peripheral blood mononuclear cells. CD4+ and CD8+ T cells were sorted by FACS or magnetic beads before DNA extraction. The CDR3 has 21 amino acids, counting the end cysteine and phenylalanine. Just CDR3 DNA is preserved here, 63 bases in frame from base 1. CDR1 and CDR2 (ENHRY, SYGVKD) derive from the germline V gene. Unmatched junction bases come to 17, with V trimmed by 4 bases and J by 1 base.

The sequenced material came from sorted CD4+, CD8+, or CD8+CD57+ T cells (not recorded which) from PBMCs. Recombination linked TRBV10-3 to TRBJ1-3; 12 nucleotides in the junction match TRBD1. The receptor comes from a human donor with aplastic anemia. This receptor carries the CDR3 CAISGAHTGTGGGWSGNTIYF. DNA sequence: TGTGCCATCAGTGGCGCTCATACCGGGACAGGGGGCGGATGGTCTGGAAACACCATATATTTT.